A few counts support the clone carrying this T cell receptor (beta chain). Its antigen is not identified. The data were obtained in a study of neurological immune-mediated disorders. Findings and caveats of the study: When repertoires were grouped phylogenetically, those of 18 of 34 multiple sclerosis patients fell into one related-CDR3 cluster, a possible signature.

The authors produced cDNA by 5'RACE using 10-nucleotide random UMIs. Every sequencing run produced over 200 million TCR-beta sequences that came from 15-18 subjects. A single record per CDR3 protein comes from TCRdb applying MiXCR to the 5' RACE reads. This repertoire shows about 60,000 distinct CDR3 sequences, around 3.8% found once; its top ten account for more than 2%. Trimming shortened V by 3 bases and J by 4 bases, and 14 bases separated the two germline ends. Germline V gene lookup returns CDR1 DFQATT and CDR2 SNEGSKA (reference sequence). This CDR3 region has 14 residues. This receptor was taken from a woman aged 50 to 60 with multiple sclerosis. Input material: PBMCs. The chain employs TRBV20-1 and TRBJ2-3; D is perhaps TRBD2 (5 bases). The CDR3 coding sequence is TGCAGTGCTAGCGCGGAGGTAGGAGCAGATACGCAGTATTTT. Its translation is CSASAEVGADTQYF.